This paragraph reports one TCR beta chain. Antigen specificity is unknown. This CDR3 is built from 16 residues. V was clipped by 5 bases and J by 6 bases; unmatched bases: 7. CDR1 is MNHEY, CDR2 SMNVEV, per germline (reference sequence). The data belong to a study of OX40 agonist ivuxolimab in advanced cancers. Turning to the study itself: Aged about 20 to 80 with a mean of approximately 57 years, they were about 80% male. Study results and caveats: Certain nonresponders additionally had low normalized T-cell clonal expansion.

Libraries were prepared by immunoSEQ multiplex PCR; TCRdb keeps only in-frame clonotypes and omits some of them. This table holds around 17,000 clones, around 93% found once. This TCR derives from an adult with an advanced solid tumor such as melanoma, head and neck, liver or kidney cancer. The V call is TRBV27, the J call TRBJ2-1; 13 bases are a match to TRBD2. The specimen was CD4+ or CD8+ T cells sorted from blood, collected in a trial of the OX40 agonist ivuxolimab. The CDR3 bases are TGTGCCAGCAGTCCACAGACTAGCGGGGGGTTCAATGAGCAGTTCTTC. Translating it yields CASSPQTSGGFNEQFF.